The 32 T cell receptor beta chains below come from one sample, sequenced in a study of cytomegalovirus exposure and HLA in healthy donors. Primers included in the PCR were 60 Vbeta and 13 Jbeta primers. The table came from immunoSEQ multiplex PCR; TCRdb's copy has only in-frame clones and leaves some out. The table shows roughly 200,000 clones, with around 70% occurring only once. Sequenced: PBMCs. Every receptor here comes from a male donor in good health and CMV-seronegative.

This clone occurred once. The chain uses TRBV28 and TRBJ1-4; 8 bases are a match to TRBD1. Looked up from germline, CDR1 is MDHEN and CDR2 is SYDVKM. The CDR3 contains 17 residues. V lost 4 bases and J lost 7; bases outside the gene matches: 14. DNA of the CDR3: TGTGCCAGCAGTTCCATTTATAGGGACAGGCGATGTGAAAAACTGTTTTTT. This sequence encodes CASSSIYRDRRCEKLFF.

Regarding this clone: At the DNA level, this CDR3 is encoded by other sequences in the same sample as well. The V gene is TRBV30, the J gene TRBJ1-3; D is unclear. This CDR3 comprises 12 residues. Germline lookup yields CDR1 GTSNPN and CDR2 SVGIG (reference sequence). The ends were cut back, 0 bases at V and 7 bases at J, with 7 bases in the middle. CDR3 amino acids: CAWSVLGNTIYF. CDR3 DNA sequence: TGTGCCTGGAGTGTACTAGGGAACACCATATATTTT. The whole variable domain, remainder taken from reference TRBV30 and TRBJ1-3, is SQTIHQWPATLVQPVGSPLSLECTVEGTSNPNLYWYRQAAGRGLQLLFYSVGIGQISSEVPQNLSASRPQDRQFILSSKKLLLSDSGFYLCAWSVLGNTIYFGEGSWLTVV.

The chain links TRBV30 to TRBJ1-3; no reliable D call. V was pared by 7 bases and J by 7 bases, with 8 bases between. Germline assignment: CDR1 GTSNPN and CDR2 SVGIG (reference sequence). The CDR3 extends over 10 amino acids. The CDR3 bases are TGTGCCTTTTTCCAGAACACCATATATTTT. Encoded protein: CAFFQNTIYF.

The chain joins TRBV18 to TRBJ1-1; unclear D gene. The CDR3 sequence is 13 residues long. Looked up from germline, CDR1 is KGHSH and CDR2 is LQKENI. Trimming removed 3 bases from V and 3 bases from J, with 8 bases in between. DNA for the CDR3: TGTGCCAGCTCACCCTCGGAGGACACTGAAGCTTTCTTT. It specifies CASSPSEDTEAFF.

The J gene is TRBJ2-1, the V gene TRBV4-2; 10 bases are shared with TRBD2. The CDR3 is 13 residues long. Germline CDR1 LGHNA, CDR2 YNFKEQ. V lost 11 bases to trimming and J lost 4 bases; unmatched junction nucleotides: 5. The CDR3 region is CASEREGYNEQFF. Written as DNA, the CDR3 is TGTGCCTCCGAGCGGGAGGGTTACAATGAGCAGTTCTTC.

This chain joins TRBV7-6 and TRBJ1-1, with 10 bases lining up with TRBD1. This CDR3 has 16 residues. Germline V lookup: CDR1 SGHVS, CDR2 FNYEAQ. Trimming cost V 4 bases and J 3 bases; bases outside gene matches: 8. The CDR3 loop reads CASSWGDRGWDTEAFF. For the CDR3, the DNA is TGTGCCAGCAGCTGGGGGGACAGGGGTTGGGACACTGAAGCTTTCTTT. The entire variable domain, with the rest obtained from reference TRBV7-6 and TRBJ1-1, is as follows: GAGVSQSPRYKVTKRGQDVALRCDPISGHVSLYWYRQALGQGPEFLTYFNYEAQQDKSGLPNDRFSAERPEGSISTLTIQRTEQRDSAMYRCASSWGDRGWDTEAFFGQGTRLTVV.

The chain recombines TRBV5-4 with TRBJ1-4, with 8 bases lining up with TRBD1. Germline assignment: CDR1 SGHNT and CDR2 YYREEE (reference sequence). There are 14 residues in the CDR3. The junction had 5 bases not matched to a gene; V was cut back by 4 bases and J by 6 bases. The CDR3 loop is CASSAGQEHEKLFF. The DNA for the CDR3 is TGTGCCAGCAGCGCGGGACAGGAGCATGAAAAACTGTTTTTT. The full variable domain, in which reference TRBV5-4 and TRBJ1-4 provide the parts outside the CDR3, is ETGVTQSPTHLIKTRGQQVTLRCSSQSGHNTVSWYQQALGQGPQFIFQYYREEENGRGNFPPRFSGLQFPNYSSELNVNALELDDSALYLCASSAGQEHEKLFFGSGTQLSVL.

This clone appeared a few times. The chain combines TRBV2 with TRBJ1-5; TRBD1 might be the D (5 bases). The CDR3 consists of 14 residues. Germline loops: CDR1 SNHLY, CDR2 FYNNEI. Trimming cost V 3 bases and J 4 bases, with 10 bases left between them. The CDR3 reads CASSDTGWNQPQHF. The CDR3 coding sequence is TGTGCCAGCAGTGATACAGGCTGGAATCAGCCCCAGCATTTT.

The chain uses TRBV9 and TRBJ2-7, with D possibly TRBD2 on 5 matching bases. The germline V gene encodes CDR1 SGDLS and CDR2 YYNGEE. The CDR3 length is 15 residues. Trimming removed 0 bases at V and 5 bases at J, with 15 bases between. This chain's CDR3 is CASSVAAERRDEQYF. In DNA, the CDR3 is TGTGCCAGCAGCGTAGCGGCGGAGAGGCGGGACGAGCAGTACTTC.

The chain uses TRBV30 and TRBJ2-7, with a possible D match to TRBD1 (6 bases). CDR1 is GTSNPN, CDR2 SVGIG, per germline (reference sequence). CDR3 length equals 11 residues. V shed 1 base and J shed 5 bases, with 6 bases lying between them. The CDR3 DNA sequence: TGTGCCTGGAGTGGGACAGACGAGCAGTACTTC. This translates into CAWSGTDEQYF. The full variable domain, its missing parts supplied by reference TRBV30 and TRBJ2-7, is SQTIHQWPATLVQPVGSPLSLECTVEGTSNPNLYWYRQAAGRGLQLLFYSVGIGQISSEVPQNLSASRPQDRQFILSSKKLLLSDSGFYLCAWSGTDEQYFGPGTRLTVT.

This clone showed up just a few times. V is TRBV5-1 and J is TRBJ1-6; D gene unclear. This CDR3 region has 15 residues. Germline assignment: CDR1 SGHRS and CDR2 YFSETQ. The germline V and J ends were trimmed by 2 bases and 5 bases, with 11 bases remaining between them. CDR3 residues: CASSLGSGNNSPLHF. The CDR3 bases are TGCGCCAGCAGCTTAGGGAGTGGGAATAATTCACCCCTCCACTTT.

This chain connects TRBV6-5 to TRBJ2-1; 10 bases match TRBD2. With V trimmed by 6 bases and J by 5 bases, 7 bases remained unmatched. The germline V gene encodes CDR1 MNHEY and CDR2 SVGAGI. The CDR3 is made up of 15 amino acids. The chain's CDR3 is CASRSTSGTHNEQFF. The CDR3 region has the DNA TGTGCCAGCAGATCTACTAGCGGGACCCACAATGAGCAGTTCTTC.

The chain combines TRBV6-5 with TRBJ2-7; D may be TRBD1 (5 bases). With 2 bases removed from V and 2 bases from J, the gap between germline ends came to 10 bases. Germline V gives CDR1 MNHEY, CDR2 SVGAGI. The CDR3 sequence is 14 residues long. The CDR3: CASSYIAGTYEQYF. In nucleotides, the CDR3 is TGTGCCAGCAGTTACATCGCAGGGACCTACGAGCAGTACTTC.

The chain combines TRBV28 with TRBJ2-2; 7 positions match TRBD2. Trimming removed 1 base from V and 1 base from J; junction bases left unmatched: 3. The CDR3 is 16 amino acids. Germline-derived CDR1 and CDR2 are MDHEN and SYDVKM. This CDR3 is CASSLSGTMNTGELFF. CDR3 nucleotides: TGTGCCAGCAGTTTATCGGGGACTATGAACACCGGGGAGCTGTTTTTT.

This sequence joins TRBV15 and TRBJ2-1; tentative D call: TRBD1 (5 bases). The CDR3 runs 16 residues. CDR1 and CDR2 (germline): LNHNV, YYDKDF (reference sequence). Trimming removed 5 bases from V and 7 bases from J, with 21 bases in between. The CDR3 sequence: CATSPWVQGLANEQFF. CDR3 nucleotide sequence: TGTGCCACCAGCCCATGGGTGCAGGGCCTCGCGAATGAGCAGTTCTTC.

V and J are TRBV6-6 and TRBJ1-5, with a tentative D call TRBD1 (5 bases). Deletions cut 8 bases from V and 3 bases from J, with 20 bases between. The CDR3 runs to 16 residues. Germline lookup yields CDR1 MNHNY and CDR2 SVGAGI (reference sequence). CDR3 in amino acids: CASFEIGGGHNQPQHF. For the CDR3, the DNA is TGTGCCAGCTTCGAGATTGGGGGAGGGCACAATCAGCCCCAGCATTTT.

The CDR3 region has the DNA TGTGCCTGGAGTGGCCACAGGGGGCGAGGAAAACTGTTTTTT. Translating gives CAWSGHRGRGKLFF. The chain uses TRBV30 and TRBJ1-4; 9 bases fit TRBD1. The CDR3 loop spans 14 amino acids. V was clipped by 1 base and J by 10 bases; unmatched bases: 7. Per germline, CDR1 GTSNPN and CDR2 SVGIG (reference sequence).

The rearrangement uses TRBV15 and TRBJ2-7, with D hard to call. The CDR3 spans 12 residues. Germline assignment: CDR1 LNHNV and CDR2 YYDKDF (reference sequence). V was trimmed by 2 bases and J by 0 bases, leaving 2 bases between them. The CDR3 sequence is CATSRLSYEQYF. The DNA of the CDR3 is TGTGCCACCAGCAGACTCTCCTACGAGCAGTACTTC.

The chain carries TRBV28 and TRBJ1-5; D remains ambiguous. Germline V lookup: CDR1 MDHEN, CDR2 SYDVKM. Trimming cost V 4 bases and J 9 bases, with 10 bases left between them. The CDR3 is 12 residues long. Here the CDR3 DNA reads TGTGCCAGCAGTTCCTCGGGGTGGCCCCAGCATTTT. As protein: CASSSSGWPQHF. The full variable domain, completed using reference TRBV28 and TRBJ1-5, is DVKVTQSSRYLVKRTGEKVFLECVQDMDHENMFWYRQDPGLGLRLIYFSYDVKMKEKGDIPEGYSVSREKKERFSLILESASTNQTSMYLCASSSSGWPQHFGDGTRLSIL.

The chain is built from TRBV7-3 and TRBJ2-1; perhaps TRBD2 as D (6 bases). The CDR3 consists of 15 residues. Germline V gene lookup returns CDR1 SGHTA and CDR2 FQGTGA. The V and J ends lost 5 bases and 0 bases respectively, with 11 bases between them. CDR3 sequence: CASSLALSSYNEQFF. CDR3 DNA: TGTGCCAGCAGCCTAGCGCTAAGCTCCTACAATGAGCAGTTCTTC.

This chain connects TRBV29-1 to TRBJ2-2; TRBD1 matches 8 bases. Germline V gives CDR1 SQVTM, CDR2 ANQGSEA. Trimming took 7 bases from V and 5 from J; bases not matched to a gene: 12. The CDR3 covers 15 residues. The CDR3 is CSARTGLRNTGELFF. The CDR3 DNA follows: TGCAGCGCCCGGACAGGGTTGAGAAATACCGGGGAGCTGTTTTTT.

The chain recombines TRBV6-5 with TRBJ1-5; the D is unclear. The CDR3 is 13 residues long. Trimming removed 0 bases from V and 5 bases from J, with 5 bases in between. From germline, CDR1 is MNHEY and CDR2 SVGAGI. The CDR3 loop reads CASSYSGDQPQHF. The CDR3, as DNA: TGTGCCAGCAGTTACTCCGGGGATCAGCCCCAGCATTTT.

The chain has TRBV9 and TRBJ2-7; the D gene is possibly TRBD1 (6 bases). Germline lookup yields CDR1 SGDLS and CDR2 YYNGEE. This CDR3 spans 14 amino acids. Deletions cut 1 base from V and 2 bases from J, with 10 bases between. This CDR3 reads CASSVTGTAYEQYF. CDR3 DNA sequence: TGTGCCAGCAGCGTAACAGGGACGGCCTACGAGCAGTACTTC.

The sample holds a few counts of this clone. J is TRBJ2-1 and V is TRBV4-3; 9 bases align to TRBD2. Germline V lookup: CDR1 LGHNA, CDR2 YSLEER. This CDR3 contains 17 residues. Losses at the gene ends were 0 bases for V and 4 bases for J; bases not matched to a gene: 7. CDR3 residues: CASSQEGSGSFYNEQFF. Written as DNA, the CDR3 is TGCGCCAGCAGCCAAGAGGGTAGCGGGAGCTTTTACAATGAGCAGTTCTTC.

This chain uses TRBV28 with TRBJ1-5, with no clear D. There are 14 residues in the CDR3. The germline V gene has CDR1 MDHEN and CDR2 SYDVKM. V was cut by 11 bases and J by 0 bases, with 14 bases left in between. The CDR3 loop reads CAAEREASNQPQHF. CDR3 bases: TGTGCCGCTGAAAGAGAGGCTAGCAATCAGCCCCAGCATTTT.

As to this clone: The sample has other DNA sequences that encode this CDR3 too. The rearrangement joins TRBV6-1 to TRBJ1-2, with a weak D call TRBD1 (6 bases). This CDR3 has 12 amino acids. V lost 3 bases, J lost 7 bases, and 9 bases lay in between. Germline loops: CDR1 MNHNS, CDR2 SASEGT. For the CDR3, the DNA is TGTGCCAGCAGTGACAACAGGGTTGGCTACACCTTC. This translates into CASSDNRVGYTF.

The chain joins TRBV7-3 to TRBJ2-1, with unresolved D. This CDR3 is built from 12 residues. Germline V gives CDR1 SGHTA, CDR2 FQGTGA. V lost 0 bases, J lost 8 bases, and 5 bases lay in between. CDR3 DNA sequence: TGTGCCAGCAGCTTAACCCTCGATGAGCAGTTCTTC. Its translation: CASSLTLDEQFF.

This clone was counted between two and nine times. The chain uses TRBV27 and TRBJ2-3, with 8 positions matching TRBD1. Trimming removed 5 bases from V and 3 bases from J; junction bases left unmatched: 13. The germline gives CDR1 MNHEY, CDR2 SMNVEV (reference sequence). The CDR3 covers 17 residues. As DNA, the CDR3 is TGTGCCAGCAGTGCGTACCGGACAGGGAGTATTACAGATACGCAGTATTTT. It encodes CASSAYRTGSITDTQYF.

The chain uses TRBV11-2 and TRBJ2-5; possible D gene TRBD1, 5 bases. This CDR3 contains 17 residues. Germline assignment: CDR1 SGHAT and CDR2 FQNNGV. With 5 bases removed from V and 3 bases from J, the gap between germline ends came to 22 bases. CDR3 protein: CASSSPGRDPGKETQYF. CDR3 coding DNA: TGTGCCAGCAGCAGCCCCGGAAGAGACCCAGGGAAAGAGACCCAGTACTTC.

V and J are TRBV7-3 and TRBJ2-1, with D perhaps TRBD2 (6 bases). Per germline, CDR1 SGHTA and CDR2 FQGTGA. Between the trimmed V and J ends, which lost 4 bases and 9 bases, there was a span of 13 bases. The CDR3 sequence is 13 residues long. In DNA form, the CDR3 reads TGTGCCAGCAGCTCGTCCGGGAGTGCTGAGCAGTTCTTC. It translates to CASSSSGSAEQFF. Filled out from reference TRBV7-3 and TRBJ2-1, the complete variable domain reads GAGVSQTPSNKVTEKGKYVELRCDPISGHTALYWYRQSLGQGPEFLIYFQGTGAADDSGLPNDRFFAVRPEGSVSTLKIQRTERGDSAVYLCASSSSGSAEQFFGPGTRLTVL.

This clone was seen a handful of times. V usage is TRBV7-2 and J usage is TRBJ1-2; 7 nucleotides agree with TRBD1. In germline, CDR1 is SGHTA, CDR2 FQGNSA. Trimming cost V 4 bases and J 8 bases; bases outside gene matches: 22. CDR3 length: 18 amino acids. The CDR3 here is CASSSRQGIMGLAGGYTF. Written as DNA, the CDR3 is TGTGCCAGCAGCTCACGACAGGGAATTATGGGGTTGGCGGGCGGCTACACCTTC.

The V call is TRBV6-6, the J call TRBJ2-3; 14 bases map to TRBD2. CDR3 length: 16 amino acids. V gave up 4 bases and J gave up 5 bases; unmatched junction bases: 5. Germline V gives CDR1 MNHNY, CDR2 SVGAGI (reference sequence). CDR3 protein: CASSSGTSGRIDTQYF. CDR3 nucleotide sequence: TGTGCCAGCAGTTCAGGGACTAGCGGGAGAATAGATACGCAGTATTTT.